Listed below are T cell receptor beta chains from one sample, sequenced in a study of cytomegalovirus exposure and HLA in healthy donors. TCRdb's table, derived via immunoSEQ multiplex PCR, lists solely in-frame clones and lacks some. The sample records 300,000 or so clones, 84% being singletons. Sequencing input: PBMCs. These receptor sequences come from a woman aged 40 to 50 in good health and CMV-seropositive. CDR3s include the opening cysteine and the closing phenylalanine or tryptophan.

>14|TRBJ1-1|TRBV6-5
CASSRGQGDTEAFF
>15|TRBJ2-3|TRBV7-9
CASSFFSGIADTQYF
>20|.|TRBV29-1
CSVTGTGYETAHSPGYEQYF
>14|TRBJ2-7|TRBV7-2
CASSAGQGGYEQYF
>17|TRBJ1-1|TRBV2
CASSAEFRGVRGTEAFF
>17|TRBJ2-2|TRBV4-3
CASSQDWREGWTGELFF
>16|TRBJ2-1|TRBV27
CASSLSRDRVYNEQFF
>16|TRBJ2-7|TRBV27
CASSLQSGRVLHEQYF
>11|TRBJ2-7|TRBV5-1
CASSLQDEQYF
>19|TRBJ2-3|TRBV7-2
CASSLKGTSGQRSTDTQYF
>14|TRBJ2-1|TRBV7-3
CASSLGQGGNEQFF
>15|TRBJ1-2|TRBV7-2
CASSLAGQGIYGYTF
>13|TRBJ2-5|TRBV7-9
CASRGISKETQYF
>14|TRBJ1-5|TRBV9
CASSGSGGNQPQHF
>13|TRBJ2-7|TRBV29-1
CSVARTGAYEQYF
>15|TRBJ2-3|TRBV7-2
CASTPEAGGPYTQYF
>12|.|TRBV7-2
CASSLGEYEQYF
>16|TRBJ1-1|TRBV5-1
CASSLGSGTANTEAFF
>14|TRBJ2-5|TRBV7-9
CASSPDMVEETQYF